Below are 21 T cell receptor beta chains sequenced from a single sample in a study of CD8 T cells in ankylosing spondylitis. TCRdb called the 5' RACE reads again in MiXCR, with one record for every CDR3 protein. The profile covers more than 500,000 distinct CDR3 sequences, with about 5.2% appearing a single time and approximately 4% taken by the ten largest. These receptors have no identified antigens. Regarding the study as a whole: Apparently characteristic of ankylosing spondylitis blood was a TCR beta motif (about 8 highly homologous variants).

The sequencing sample was made of blood, either unsorted or a sorted T cell fraction (not recorded which). All receptors come from a male donor with ankylosing spondylitis.

This clonotype was picked up many times. This sequence joins TRBV5-5 and TRBJ1-3; unclear D gene. This CDR3 has 14 residues. Per the germline V gene, CDR1 is SGHKS and CDR2 is YYEKEE (reference sequence). Trimming took 2 bases from V and 4 from J, leaving 10 bases between them. CDR3 in amino acids: CASSFQVIGNTIYF. The CDR3 bases are TGTGCCAGCAGCTTTCAGGTCATAGGAAACACCATATATTTT. Full variable domain (remainder filled in from reference TRBV5-5 and TRBJ1-3): DAGVTQSPTHLIKTRGQQVTLRCSPISGHKSVSWYQQVLGQGPQFIFQYYEKEERGRGNFPDRFSARQFPNYSSELNVNALLLGDSALYLCASSFQVIGNTIYFGEGSWLTVV.

The chain has TRBV27 and TRBJ2-2; D is perhaps TRBD1 or TRBD2 (5 bases each). Looked up from germline, CDR1 is MNHEY and CDR2 is SMNVEV (reference sequence). This CDR3 has 15 residues. The V end lost 5 bases, the J end lost 5 bases, and 15 bases lay between the germline ends. Here the CDR3 reads CASSLRDGRTGELFF. The CDR3 DNA reads TGTGCCAGCAGTCTTAGGGACGGTCGGACCGGGGAGCTGTTTTTT.

This clonotype was picked up many times. The chain employs TRBV12-3 or TRBV12-4 and TRBJ2-4, with D unresolved. The CDR3 covers 12 residues. Trimming took 6 bases from V and 13 from J, leaving 16 bases between them. The CDR3 DNA is TGTGCCAGCAGCCCACTCCGACATGGCCAGTACTTC. Translation gives CASSPLRHGQYF.

This clonotype was detected ten times or more. This chain uses TRBV12-3 or TRBV12-4 with TRBJ2-3; 9 positions agree with TRBD1. This CDR3 is built from 13 residues. With 8 bases clipped from V and 4 bases from J, the junction kept 4 bases outside the gene matches. The CDR3 DNA follows: TGTGCCAGCGGGACAGGGTGGGCAGATACGCAGTATTTT. Its translation: CASGTGWADTQYF.

This clonotype was recorded at least ten times. The chain combines TRBV24-1 with TRBJ2-3; 7 nucleotides agree with TRBD1. The germline V gene has CDR1 KGHDR and CDR2 SFDVKD. The CDR3 has 14 residues. After removal of 4 bases from V and 3 bases from J, the junction contained 3 bases not matched to a gene. The CDR3 spells CATSDPTGTDTQYF. The CDR3, as DNA: TGTGCCACCAGTGACCCGACAGGGACAGATACGCAGTATTTT.

This clonotype was observed many times. The chain links TRBV28 to TRBJ2-1, with D possibly called TRBD1 or TRBD2 (6 bases each). Germline assignment: CDR1 MDHEN and CDR2 SYDVKM. V was cut by 6 bases and J by 6 bases, with 18 bases left in between. This CDR3 has 15 amino acids. This chain's CDR3 is CASRGGTPWGNEQFF. In DNA form, the CDR3 reads TGTGCCAGCAGGGGCGGGACACCCTGGGGCAATGAGCAGTTCTTC.

The rearrangement uses TRBV12-3 or TRBV12-4 and TRBJ2-4, with D perhaps matching TRBD1 (6 bases). CDR3 length: 13 residues. The V end was cut by 6 bases, the J end by 7 bases, with 13 bases between. Here the CDR3 reads CASSPQQGNIQYF. CDR3 DNA sequence: TGTGCCAGCAGCCCTCAACAGGGTAACATTCAGTACTTC.

There are many counts of this clonotype. The chain uses TRBV7-2 and TRBJ1-4; D uncertain. Per the germline V gene, CDR1 is SGHTA and CDR2 is FQGNSA. This CDR3 contains 12 residues. V was pared by 5 bases and J by 14 bases, with 15 bases between. The CDR3 nucleotides read TGTGCCAGCAGCGCCCGGGGAGGGCGGCTGTTTTTT. Encoded protein: CASSARGGRLFF.

The chain uses TRBV6-1 and TRBJ2-7; 9 bases map to TRBD1. The junction had 16 bases not matched to a gene; V was cut back by 6 bases and J by 7 bases. The germline V gene has CDR1 MNHNS and CDR2 SASEGT. There are 16 residues in the CDR3. CDR3 residues: CASSSNPGQGSGEQYF. In DNA, the CDR3 is TGTGCCAGCAGCTCCAATCCGGGACAGGGTTCGGGTGAGCAGTACTTC.

In its sample, this clonotype was seen many times. The J gene is TRBJ2-7, the V gene TRBV12-3 or TRBV12-4, with D unresolved. This CDR3 contains 12 residues. Deletions cut 5 bases from V and 5 bases from J, with 10 bases between. The CDR3 bases are TGTGCCAGCAGTCCCTCCCCCAACGAGCAGTACTTC. It codes for CASSPSPNEQYF.

In this sample, this clonotype turned up many times. J is TRBJ1-2 and V is TRBV7-8, with 7 bases aligning to TRBD1. Germline CDR1 SGHVS, CDR2 FQNEAQ. V dropped 3 bases and J dropped 5; count of bases not matched to a gene: 3. The CDR3 contains 13 residues. The CDR3 sequence: CASSFGRGYGYTF. DNA of the CDR3: TGTGCCAGCAGCTTTGGCAGGGGGTATGGCTACACCTTC.

This clonotype was observed many times. This chain joins TRBV4-1 and TRBJ2-1; D unclear. This CDR3 spans 15 amino acids. Germline loops: CDR1 MGHRA, CDR2 YSYEKL. Deletions cut 2 bases from V and 5 bases from J, with 13 bases between. CDR3 nucleotides: TGCGCCAGCAGCCAACTACCTACAAGGGACAATGAGCAGTTCTTC. This gives the protein CASSQLPTRDNEQFF.

This clonotype was detected many times. J is TRBJ2-7 and V is TRBV18; D not resolved. V was cut by 6 bases and J by 5 bases, with 14 bases left in between. The CDR3 runs to 13 residues. Germline loops: CDR1 KGHSH, CDR2 LQKENI. CDR3 sequence reads: CASSPNHIHEQYF. CDR3 in DNA: TGTGCCAGCTCCCCAAACCACATCCACGAGCAGTACTTC.

This clonotype was seen repeatedly, ten times or more. V and J are TRBV20-1 and TRBJ2-7, with no clear D. This CDR3 comprises 14 residues. Germline V gene sequence: CDR1 DFQATT, CDR2 SNEGSKA (reference sequence). V shed 2 bases and J shed 4 bases, with 15 bases lying between them. The CDR3: CSARSRPTLYEQYF. As DNA, the CDR3 is TGCAGTGCTAGATCCCGACCCACTCTGTACGAGCAGTACTTC.

This clonotype was seen at least ten times. The chain uses TRBV20-1 and TRBJ2-3; possibly TRBD2 for D (6 bases). The germline V gene encodes CDR1 DFQATT and CDR2 SNEGSKA (reference sequence). This CDR3 is built from 14 residues. Trimming shortened V by 6 bases and J by 4 bases, and 17 bases separated the two germline ends. CDR3 bases: TGCAGTGCCAAGACTAGACCAAGTTCAGATACGCAGTATTTT. Amino acid sequence: CSAKTRPSSDTQYF.

Ten or more counts support this clonotype. This chain uses TRBV4-3 with TRBJ1-1; D not resolved. V lost 4 bases to trimming and J lost 4 bases, with 13 bases between them. Germline V gives CDR1 LGHNA, CDR2 YSLEER. CDR3 length equals 14 residues. CDR3 sequence (DNA): TGCGCCAGCAGCCCTTCGGTAGAGGGCACTGAAGCTTTCTTT. Translation gives CASSPSVEGTEAFF.

This clonotype has more than one count but fewer than ten. The V and J genes are TRBV5-1 and TRBJ2-2; 8 bases line up with TRBD1. The germline V gene encodes CDR1 SGHRS and CDR2 YFSETQ. V lost 0 bases to trimming and J lost 6 bases; unmatched junction nucleotides: 7. There are 16 residues in the CDR3. Here the CDR3 reads CASSLERQGQSGELFF. The CDR3 DNA reads as TGCGCCAGCAGCTTGGAGAGACAGGGGCAGTCCGGGGAGCTGTTTTTT.

The sample holds many counts of this clonotype. V usage is TRBV12-3 or TRBV12-4 and J usage is TRBJ2-7, with 10 positions matching TRBD1. The CDR3 is made up of 14 amino acids. V shed 5 bases, J shed 4 bases, and the junction held 5 bases outside the gene matches. This CDR3 is CASSGSGQGYEQYF. CDR3 bases: TGTGCCAGCAGTGGGTCGGGACAGGGGTACGAGCAGTACTTC.

This clonotype appeared many times. This sequence joins TRBV29-1 and TRBJ2-5; a possible D gene is TRBD2 (6 bases). V lost 4 bases and J lost 5, with 14 bases in between. The CDR3 sequence is 13 residues long. CDR1 and CDR2 (germline): SQVTM, ANQGSEA. CDR3 sequence: CSVGSSAPETQYF. In DNA form, the CDR3 reads TGCAGCGTTGGGTCTAGCGCGCCGGAGACCCAGTACTTC. The whole variable domain, remainder taken from reference TRBV29-1 and TRBJ2-5, is SAVISQKPSRDICQRGTSLTIQCQVDSQVTMMFWYRQQPGQSLTLIATANQGSEATYESGFVIDKFPISRPNLTFSTLTVSNMSPEDSSIYLCSVGSSAPETQYFGPGTRLLVL.

A note on this clonotype: The germline gene is not matched at one end of the junction; a read error may be the cause. The chain employs TRBV7-7 and TRBJ2-5, with a tentative D call TRBD2 (5 bases). The germline CDR1 and CDR2 sequences are SSHAT and FNYEAQ (reference sequence). This CDR3 is 15 amino acids long. The CDR3: CASSLGGMYQETQYF. The CDR3 region has the DNA TGTGCTAGCAGCTTAGGAGGCATGTACCAAGAGACCCAGTACTTC.

The table lists this clonotype with many counts. The rearrangement joins TRBV28 to TRBJ2-3; TRBD2 is a possible D gene (6 bases). There are 16 residues in the CDR3. Per germline, CDR1 MDHEN and CDR2 SYDVKM. The V gene lost 4 bases and the J gene lost 1 base, with 15 bases spanning the gap. CDR3 in DNA: TGTGCCAGCAGTTCCCAACGGACTACCGGCACAGATACGCAGTATTTT. Protein: CASSSQRTTGTDTQYF.